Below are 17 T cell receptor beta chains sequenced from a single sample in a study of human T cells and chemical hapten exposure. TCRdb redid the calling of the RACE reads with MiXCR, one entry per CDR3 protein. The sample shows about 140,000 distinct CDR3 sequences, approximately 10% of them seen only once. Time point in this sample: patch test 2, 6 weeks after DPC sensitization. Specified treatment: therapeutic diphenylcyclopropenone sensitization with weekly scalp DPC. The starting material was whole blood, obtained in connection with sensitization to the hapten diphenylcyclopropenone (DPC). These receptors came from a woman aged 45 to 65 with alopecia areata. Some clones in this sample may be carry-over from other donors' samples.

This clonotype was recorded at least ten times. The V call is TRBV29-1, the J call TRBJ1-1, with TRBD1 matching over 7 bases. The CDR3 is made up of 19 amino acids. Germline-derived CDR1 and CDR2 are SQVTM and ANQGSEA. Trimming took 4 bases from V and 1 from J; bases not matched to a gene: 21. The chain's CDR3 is CSVVIGQGERIGKNTEAFF. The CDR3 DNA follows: TGCAGCGTTGTGATAGGGCAGGGGGAAAGAATTGGCAAGAACACTGAAGCTTTCTTT. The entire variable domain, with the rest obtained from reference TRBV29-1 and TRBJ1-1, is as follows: SAVISQKPSRDICQRGTSLTIQCQVDSQVTMMFWYRQQPGQSLTLIATANQGSEATYESGFVIDKFPISRPNLTFSTLTVSNMSPEDSSIYLCSVVIGQGERIGKNTEAFFGQGTRLTVV.

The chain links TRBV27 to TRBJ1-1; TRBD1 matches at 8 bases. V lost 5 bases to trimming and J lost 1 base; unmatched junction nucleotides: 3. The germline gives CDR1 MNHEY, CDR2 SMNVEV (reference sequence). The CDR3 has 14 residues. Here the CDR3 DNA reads TGTGCCAGCAGTCCGGACAGGGCGAACACTGAAGCTTTCTTT. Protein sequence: CASSPDRANTEAFF.

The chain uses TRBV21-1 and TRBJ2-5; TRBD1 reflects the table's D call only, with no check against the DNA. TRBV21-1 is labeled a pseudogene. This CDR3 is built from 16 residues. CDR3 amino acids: CASSKIRDRVQETQYF. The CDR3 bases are TGTGCCAGCAGCAAAATCCGGGACAGGGTCCAAGAGACCCAGTACTTC.

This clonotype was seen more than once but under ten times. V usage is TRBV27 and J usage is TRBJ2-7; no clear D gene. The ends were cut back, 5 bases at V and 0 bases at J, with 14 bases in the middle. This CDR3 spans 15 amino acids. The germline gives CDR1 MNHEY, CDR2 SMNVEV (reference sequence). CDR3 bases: TGTGCCAGCAGTATAGACGACCCCCGCTCCTACGAGCAGTACTTC. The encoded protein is CASSIDDPRSYEQYF.

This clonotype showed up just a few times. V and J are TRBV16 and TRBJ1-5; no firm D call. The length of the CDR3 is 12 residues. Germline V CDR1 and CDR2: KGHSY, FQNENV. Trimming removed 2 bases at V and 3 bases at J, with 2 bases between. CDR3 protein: CASSQTNQPQHF. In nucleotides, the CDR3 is TGTGCCAGCAGCCAAACCAATCAGCCCCAGCATTTT.

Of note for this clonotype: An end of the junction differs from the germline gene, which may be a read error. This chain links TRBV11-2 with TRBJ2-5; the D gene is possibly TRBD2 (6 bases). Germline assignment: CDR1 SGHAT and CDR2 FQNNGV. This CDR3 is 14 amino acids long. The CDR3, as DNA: TGTGCCTGCAGCCTGGACTACCGCCAAGAGACCCAGTACTTC. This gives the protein CACSLDYRQETQYF. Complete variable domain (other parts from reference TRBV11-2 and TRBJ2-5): EAGVAQSPRYKIIEKRQSVAFWCNPISGHATLYWYQQILGQGPKLLIQFQNNGVVDDSQLPKDRFSAERLKGVDSTLKIQPAKLEDSAVYLCACSLDYRQETQYFGPGTRLLVL.

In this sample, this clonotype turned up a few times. The chain's CDR3 is CSTGTGMNQPQHF. CDR3 coding DNA: TGCAGCACCGGGACAGGGATGAATCAGCCCCAGCATTTT. The J gene is TRBJ1-5, the V gene TRBV20-1; TRBD1 matches at 9 bases. Per the germline V gene, CDR1 is DFQATT and CDR2 is SNEGSKA (reference sequence). The CDR3 consists of 13 residues.

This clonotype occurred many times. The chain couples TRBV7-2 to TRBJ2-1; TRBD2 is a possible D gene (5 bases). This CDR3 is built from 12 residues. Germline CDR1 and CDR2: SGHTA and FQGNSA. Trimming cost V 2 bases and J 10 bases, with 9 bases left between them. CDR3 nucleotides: TGTGCCAGCAGCTTAACACTAGGAGAGCAGTTCTTC. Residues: CASSLTLGEQFF.

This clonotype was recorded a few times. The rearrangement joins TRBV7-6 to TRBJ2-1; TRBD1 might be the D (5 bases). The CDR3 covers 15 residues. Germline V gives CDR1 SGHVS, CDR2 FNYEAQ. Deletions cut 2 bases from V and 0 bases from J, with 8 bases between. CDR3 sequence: CASSLQGSSYNEQFF. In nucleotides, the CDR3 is TGTGCCAGCAGCTTACAGGGCAGCTCCTACAATGAGCAGTTCTTC.

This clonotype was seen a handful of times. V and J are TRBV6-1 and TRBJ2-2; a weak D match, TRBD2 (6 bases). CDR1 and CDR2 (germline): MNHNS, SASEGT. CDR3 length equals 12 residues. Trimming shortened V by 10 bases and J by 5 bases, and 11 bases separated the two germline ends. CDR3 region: CATTEGTGELFF. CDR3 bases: TGTGCCACCACGGAGGGAACCGGGGAGCTGTTTTTT.

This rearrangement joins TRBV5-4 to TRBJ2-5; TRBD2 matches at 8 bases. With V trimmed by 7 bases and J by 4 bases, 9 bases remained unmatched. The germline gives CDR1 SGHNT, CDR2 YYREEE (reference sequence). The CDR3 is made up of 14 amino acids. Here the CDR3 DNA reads TGTGCCAGCTGGGGTGGTGCGGGAGGAGAGACCCAGTACTTC. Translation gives CASWGGAGGETQYF.

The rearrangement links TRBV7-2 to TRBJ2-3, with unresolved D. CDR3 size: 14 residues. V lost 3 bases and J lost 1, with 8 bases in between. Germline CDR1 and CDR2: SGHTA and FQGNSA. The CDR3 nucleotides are TGTGCCAGCAGCTTCCCGTTTCGCACAGATACGCAGTATTTT. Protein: CASSFPFRTDTQYF.

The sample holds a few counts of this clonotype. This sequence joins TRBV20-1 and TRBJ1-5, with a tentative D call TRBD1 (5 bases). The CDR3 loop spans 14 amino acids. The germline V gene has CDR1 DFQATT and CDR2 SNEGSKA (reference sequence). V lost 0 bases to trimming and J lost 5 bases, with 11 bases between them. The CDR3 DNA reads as TGCAGTGCTAGAGATGGGGGACGAGATCAGCCCCAGCATTTT. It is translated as CSARDGGRDQPQHF.

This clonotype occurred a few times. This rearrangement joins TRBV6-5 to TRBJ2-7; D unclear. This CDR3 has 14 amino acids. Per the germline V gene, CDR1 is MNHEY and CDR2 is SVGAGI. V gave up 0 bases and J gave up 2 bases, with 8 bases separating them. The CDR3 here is CASSYSAETYEQYF. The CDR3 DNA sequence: TGTGCCAGCAGTTACTCGGCGGAAACCTACGAGCAGTACTTC.

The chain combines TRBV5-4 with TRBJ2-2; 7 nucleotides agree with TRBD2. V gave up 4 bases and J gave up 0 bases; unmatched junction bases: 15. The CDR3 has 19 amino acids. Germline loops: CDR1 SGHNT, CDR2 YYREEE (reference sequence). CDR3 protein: CASSRGTVLARTNTGELFF. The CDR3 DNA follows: TGTGCCAGCAGCCGAGGAACGGTACTAGCGCGAACGAACACCGGGGAGCTGTTTTTT.

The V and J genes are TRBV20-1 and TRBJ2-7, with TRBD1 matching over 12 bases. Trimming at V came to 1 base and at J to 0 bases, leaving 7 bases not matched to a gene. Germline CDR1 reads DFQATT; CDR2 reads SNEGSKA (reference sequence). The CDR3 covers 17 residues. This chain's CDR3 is CSARAGTGGIFSYEQYF. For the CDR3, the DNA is TGCAGTGCTAGAGCCGGGACAGGGGGCATCTTCTCCTACGAGCAGTACTTC.

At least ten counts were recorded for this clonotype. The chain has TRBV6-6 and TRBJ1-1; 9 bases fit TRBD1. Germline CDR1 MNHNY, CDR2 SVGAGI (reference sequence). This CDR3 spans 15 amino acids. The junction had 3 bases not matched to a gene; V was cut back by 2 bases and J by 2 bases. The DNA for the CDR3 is TGTGCCAGCAGTTACGCGGGACAGGGTAACACTGAAGCTTTCTTT. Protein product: CASSYAGQGNTEAFF.